The 11 T cell receptor beta chains below come from one sample, sequenced in a study of T cells after yellow fever vaccination. Each CDR3 protein gets one entry after TCRdb re-called the 5' RACE reads with MiXCR. The repertoire includes some 500,000 distinct CDR3 sequences, around an eighth of them detected once, and over 11% sits in the top ten. The specimen comprised PBMCs, sampled on the day of the yellow fever booster vaccination. These receptor sequences come from a man in his thirties or forties who received the YFV17D yellow fever vaccine.

The chain has TRBV10-3 and TRBJ2-7; possibly TRBD1 for D (6 bases). Germline V gene data show CDR1 as ENHRY and CDR2 as SYGVKD. Trimming removed 2 bases from V and 3 bases from J, with 14 bases in between. This CDR3 spans 15 amino acids. Written as DNA, the CDR3 is TGTGCCATCAGTGAGACGGCTAGGGGGAACTACGAGCAGTACTTC. It is translated as CAISETARGNYEQYF.

CDR3 DNA: TGTGCCAGCAGCTTAGGCAAGGCGGGAGTCAGCACAGATACGCAGTATTTT. Translating it yields CASSLGKAGVSTDTQYF. The chain employs TRBV7-2 and TRBJ2-3; TRBD2 matches at 7 bases. This CDR3 is built from 17 residues. Germline trimming cut 1 base from V and 0 bases from J; bases unmatched to any gene: 7. Germline loops: CDR1 SGHTA, CDR2 FQGNSA.

This clonotype was seen once. The chain recombines TRBV20-1 with TRBJ2-5; unclear D gene. The CDR3 is 15 residues long. The V end was cut by 0 bases, the J end by 3 bases, with 14 bases between. Germline CDR1 and CDR2: DFQATT and SNEGSKA (reference sequence). The CDR3 loop reads CSARDQATAKETQYF. As DNA, the CDR3 is TGCAGTGCTAGAGATCAAGCAACAGCCAAAGAGACCCAGTACTTC.

This chain's CDR3 is CSARLNGILYNEQFF. The CDR3 DNA reads as TGCAGTGCTAGACTAAACGGGATCCTCTACAATGAGCAGTTCTTC. The rearrangement links TRBV20-1 to TRBJ2-1; TRBD2 is a possible D gene (5 bases). In germline, CDR1 is DFQATT, CDR2 SNEGSKA (reference sequence). Trimming pared 2 bases from V and 3 bases from J, leaving 14 bases between. The CDR3 has 15 residues.

The sample holds a few counts of this clonotype. This rearrangement joins TRBV5-1 to TRBJ2-3; a weak D match, TRBD1 (5 bases). The CDR3 is made up of 14 amino acids. V lost 4 bases to trimming and J lost 5 bases, with 14 bases between them. Germline V lookup: CDR1 SGHRS, CDR2 YFSETQ. The CDR3 is CASSPGHPEDTQYF. For the CDR3, the DNA is TGCGCCAGCAGCCCAGGGCACCCCGAAGATACGCAGTATTTT.

The rearrangement links TRBV10-2 to TRBJ2-4, with TRBD1 matching over 8 bases. V shed 2 bases and J 6 bases; nucleotides not matched to a gene: 0. The CDR3 extends over 13 amino acids. Germline V gene sequence: CDR1 WSHSY, CDR2 SAAADI. The CDR3 DNA reads as TGCGCCAGCAGTGAGGGACAGGGAAACATTCAGTACTTC. It translates to CASSEGQGNIQYF.

The rearrangement links TRBV30 to TRBJ2-7; the match to TRBD2 covers 7 bases. Germline trimming cut 3 bases from V and 5 bases from J; bases unmatched to any gene: 10. Per germline, CDR1 GTSNPN and CDR2 SVGIG (reference sequence). The CDR3 has 14 residues. The CDR3 region is CAWSGGSYVHEQYF. The CDR3 coding sequence is TGTGCCTGGAGCGGCGGGAGCTACGTCCACGAGCAGTACTTC.

This chain connects TRBV27 to TRBJ1-5; weak D call: TRBD1 (5 bases). The length of the CDR3 is 13 residues. The germline gives CDR1 MNHEY, CDR2 SMNVEV (reference sequence). V lost 2 bases and J 7 bases, leaving 9 bases between the germline ends. The CDR3 loop reads CASSLSPGQPQHF. In DNA form, the CDR3 reads TGTGCCAGCAGTTTAAGTCCAGGGCAGCCCCAGCATTTT.

The CDR3, as DNA: TGTGCCACCAGCAGGAGGGCGGGAAGCGACAATGAGCAGTTCTTC. This sequence encodes CATSRRAGSDNEQFF. V usage is TRBV15 and J usage is TRBJ2-1; D perhaps matches TRBD2 (6 bases). The CDR3 totals 15 residues. V dropped 3 bases and J dropped 5 bases, with 14 bases sitting between them. The germline V gene has CDR1 LNHNV and CDR2 YYDKDF (reference sequence).

Regarding this clonotype: One end of the junction does not line up with germline, which may come from a read error. The gene calls are TRBV19 and TRBJ2-1; D ambiguous. The CDR3 runs 14 residues. The germline V gene encodes CDR1 LNHDA and CDR2 SQIVND (reference sequence). CDR3 DNA sequence: TGTGCCGGTAGTAACGGTAGAGTCTACAATGAGCAGTTCTTC. Protein product: CAGSNGRVYNEQFF.

The chain carries TRBV11-2 and TRBJ2-1, with 8 nucleotides matching TRBD2. Trimming removed 1 base from V and 4 bases from J; junction bases left unmatched: 9. This CDR3 contains 17 residues. Germline V CDR1 and CDR2: SGHAT, FQNNGV. The CDR3 spells CASSLGGMASGYNEQFF. The CDR3 DNA sequence: TGTGCCAGCAGCTTAGGCGGGATGGCTAGCGGGTACAATGAGCAGTTCTTC.